This T cell receptor beta chain was identified in a study of cytomegalovirus exposure and HLA in healthy donors. Whole-study findings and limits: Associated with cytomegalovirus, according to the listing, were 150 to 200 TCR beta chains. It was reportedly the case that the classifier diagnosed cytomegalovirus status with high specificity and sensitivity.

Details on this clone: Its antigen remains unidentified.

Method: immunoSEQ multiplex PCR; TCRdb's copy keeps in-frame clones and lacks some. The sample lists about 200,000 clones, roughly 88% occurring once. Germline-derived CDR1 and CDR2 are SNHLY and FYNNEI. This CDR3 spans 15 amino acids. With V trimmed by 4 bases and J by 6 bases, 8 bases remained unmatched. The sequenced material came from PBMCs. The receptor comes from a woman between 25 and 40 years old in good health and CMV-seropositive. This sequence joins TRBV2 and TRBJ1-1; 10 nucleotides agree with TRBD1. The CDR3 bases are TGTGCCAGCAGTGGGGACAGGGGTGGTGTTTCTGAAGCTTTCTTT. Encoded protein: CASSGDRGGVSEAFF.